The 32 T cell receptor beta chains in this list originate from one sample, sequenced in a study of cytomegalovirus exposure and HLA in healthy donors. Method: immunoSEQ multiplex PCR; TCRdb's copy keeps in-frame clones and lacks some. The sample carries about 50,000 clones, about nine tenths recorded once. What was sequenced was PBMCs. Receptors originate from a woman in her twenties or thirties in good health and CMV-seronegative.

V gene TRBV10-3 combines with J gene TRBJ2-5; TRBD2 agrees at 7 bases. The CDR3 totals 14 residues. Germline V gene sequence: CDR1 ENHRY, CDR2 SYGVKD. Trimming cost V 6 bases and J 6 bases; bases outside gene matches: 10. The DNA of the CDR3 is TGTGCCATCAGCCCCCCCGGGGGGAAGAAGACCCAGTACTTC. Encoded protein: CAISPPGGKKTQYF.

This clone was observed a single time. The chain carries TRBV28 and TRBJ2-7; no reliable D call. This CDR3 region has 12 residues. Between the trimmed V and J ends, which lost 2 bases and 7 bases, there was a span of 9 bases. Germline CDR1 MDHEN, CDR2 SYDVKM. Here the CDR3 DNA reads TGTGCCAGCAGTTTAGGCGCCGGGGAGCAGTACTTC. It yields the protein CASSLGAGEQYF.

The CDR3 protein is CASSPFGQGNEQFF. CDR3 coding DNA: TGCGCCAGCAGCCCCTTCGGACAGGGCAATGAGCAGTTCTTC. The chain is built from TRBV4-3 and TRBJ2-1, with TRBD1 matching 8 bases. CDR1 and CDR2 from the germline V gene are LGHNA and YSLEER. This CDR3 spans 14 amino acids. With V trimmed by 4 bases and J by 6 bases, 5 bases remained unmatched.

This rearrangement joins TRBV28 to TRBJ2-3, with D unclear. From germline, CDR1 is MDHEN and CDR2 SYDVKM. The CDR3 consists of 12 residues. Trimming stripped 6 bases from V and 6 bases from J, with 10 bases between. The CDR3 region has the DNA TGTGCCAGCAGGAGAAGCGCGGATACGCAGTATTTT. Translated: CASRRSADTQYF.

The J gene is TRBJ2-2, the V gene TRBV2; TRBD1 is a possible D gene (6 bases). The CDR3 length is 15 residues. Trimming removed 6 bases at V and 0 bases at J, with 11 bases between. Germline values: CDR1 SNHLY, CDR2 FYNNEI. CDR3 amino acids: CASRSGTTNTGELFF. The CDR3 DNA reads as TGTGCCAGCAGATCCGGGACAACGAACACCGGGGAGCTGTTTTTT.

For the CDR3, the DNA is TGCGCCAGCAGCAGCGGCACGGGTGGGGGCCCGAGCGGCTACACCTTC. Residues: CASSSGTGGGPSGYTF. V usage is TRBV5-1 and J usage is TRBJ1-2, with D maybe TRBD1 (6 bases). CDR1 is SGHRS, CDR2 YFSETQ, per germline. The CDR3 spans 16 residues. Trimming left V 4 bases short and J 8 bases short, with 24 bases between.

CDR3 in amino acids: CASSWPGQGNSEQYF. CDR3 nucleotide sequence: TGTGCCAGCAGCTGGCCGGGACAGGGTAATTCCGAGCAGTACTTC. The rearrangement links TRBV5-4 to TRBJ2-7; 9 bases map to TRBD1. Losses at the gene ends were 3 bases for V and 6 bases for J; bases not matched to a gene: 10. Germline V gene lookup returns CDR1 SGHNT and CDR2 YYREEE (reference sequence). The CDR3 runs 15 residues.

The chain employs TRBV6-5 and TRBJ1-5; D is ambiguous. There are 13 residues in the CDR3. CDR1 MNHEY and CDR2 SVGAGI come from the germline V gene. Trimming took off 4 bases at V and 5 bases at J, with 9 bases between the two ends. The CDR3 spells CASSSTEYQPQHF. The CDR3 nucleotides read TGTGCCAGCAGTTCTACAGAGTATCAGCCCCAGCATTTT.

This clone was seen only a few times. The V and J genes are TRBV18 and TRBJ2-7; unclear D gene. With 0 bases removed from V and 7 bases from J, the gap between germline ends came to 10 bases. The CDR3 consists of 13 residues. From germline, CDR1 is KGHSH and CDR2 LQKENI. CDR3 amino acids: CASSPPSQREQYF. The CDR3 DNA is TGTGCCAGCTCACCACCGAGTCAGAGGGAGCAGTACTTC. Complete variable domain (other parts from reference TRBV18 and TRBJ2-7): NAGVMQNPRHLVRRRGQEARLRCSPMKGHSHVYWYRQLPEEGLKFMVYLQKENIIDESGMPKERFSAEFPKEGPSILRIQQVVRGDSAAYFCASSPPSQREQYFGPGTRLTVT.

J is TRBJ1-1 and V is TRBV7-2; possible D gene TRBD1, 5 bases. The CDR3 sequence is 16 residues long. Germline values: CDR1 SGHTA, CDR2 FQGNSA. V lost 5 bases and J lost 4, with 20 bases in between. The CDR3 nucleotides read TGTGCCAGCAGCCTTTTGGGGGGAACCATGGGCACTGAAGCTTTCTTT. Its protein is CASSLLGGTMGTEAFF.

The chain couples TRBV7-6 to TRBJ1-2, with TRBD1 matching 8 bases. CDR3 length equals 15 residues. Trimming cost V 5 bases and J 3 bases; bases outside gene matches: 8. Germline V lookup: CDR1 SGHVS, CDR2 FNYEAQ. In DNA, the CDR3 is TGTGCCAGCAGCCCTAAACCGGACAGGGACTATGGCTACACCTTC. Its protein product is CASSPKPDRDYGYTF.

The chain joins TRBV27 to TRBJ1-1; no clear D gene. V lost 4 bases and J lost 1, with 10 bases in between. From germline, CDR1 is MNHEY and CDR2 SMNVEV (reference sequence). The CDR3 is 14 amino acids. CDR3 loop: CASSSDTPNTEAFF. In DNA, the CDR3 is TGTGCCAGCAGTTCCGACACGCCGAACACTGAAGCTTTCTTT.

This CDR3 reads CASSPTSGRYEQYF. The CDR3 DNA reads TGTGCCAGCAGCCCGACTAGCGGGAGATACGAGCAGTACTTC. The chain employs TRBV5-4 and TRBJ2-7, with 12 bases matching TRBD2. The V gene end was trimmed by 4 bases and the J gene end by 4 bases; junction bases not matched to a gene: 3. The CDR3 loop spans 14 amino acids. From germline, CDR1 is SGHNT and CDR2 YYREEE (reference sequence). Full variable domain (rest looked up from reference TRBV5-4 and TRBJ2-7): ETGVTQSPTHLIKTRGQQVTLRCSSQSGHNTVSWYQQALGQGPQFIFQYYREEENGRGNFPPRFSGLQFPNYSSELNVNALELDDSALYLCASSPTSGRYEQYFGPGTRLTVT.

This rearrangement joins TRBV7-3 to TRBJ2-5, with no clear D. In germline, CDR1 is SGHTA, CDR2 FQGTGA. There are 16 residues in the CDR3. Deletions cut 2 bases from V and 0 bases from J, with 13 bases between. The CDR3 coding sequence is TGTGCCAGCAGCTTATTGGCACCGACAAACCAAGAGACCCAGTACTTC. This sequence encodes CASSLLAPTNQETQYF.

The gene calls are TRBV2 and TRBJ2-2; 13 bases map to TRBD2. The CDR3 extends over 17 amino acids. Germline CDR1 SNHLY, CDR2 FYNNEI. After removal of 4 bases from V and 1 base from J, the junction contained 3 bases not matched to a gene. Here the CDR3 reads CASSVGLAGLNTGELFF. The CDR3 DNA follows: TGTGCCAGCAGTGTGGGACTAGCGGGACTGAACACCGGGGAGCTGTTTTTT.

The genes are TRBV6-5 and TRBJ2-3; 7 nucleotides line up with TRBD1. CDR3 length: 14 amino acids. With V trimmed by 5 bases and J by 2 bases, 4 bases remained unmatched. Germline V gene data show CDR1 as MNHEY and CDR2 as SVGAGI. The CDR3 coding sequence is TGTGCCAGCAGTCCGGGACAGCTCACAGATACGCAGTATTTT. This translates into CASSPGQLTDTQYF.

The V gene is TRBV5-1, the J gene TRBJ2-6; perhaps TRBD2 as D (5 bases). Germline V lookup: CDR1 SGHRS, CDR2 YFSETQ. The CDR3 covers 20 residues. V lost 4 bases and J lost 1, with 24 bases in between. CDR3 in DNA: TGCGCCAGCAGCCGCCCTGGCCCGACTAACAGTAAGTCTGGGGCCAACGTCCTGACTTTC. Translating gives CASSRPGPTNSKSGANVLTF.

The chain employs TRBV5-1 and TRBJ2-1; no definite D call. CDR3 length: 19 residues. The V gene's germline CDR1 is SGHRS and CDR2 YFSETQ. Trimming took off 0 bases at V and 0 bases at J, with 19 bases between the two ends. The CDR3 is CASSLAGFLGSSSYNEQFF. CDR3 nucleotide sequence: TGCGCCAGCAGCTTGGCCGGTTTCTTAGGCTCTAGCTCCTACAATGAGCAGTTCTTC. Filled out from reference TRBV5-1 and TRBJ2-1, the complete variable domain reads KAGVTQTPRYLIKTRGQQVTLSCSPISGHRSVSWYQQTPGQGLQFLFEYFSETQRNKGNFPGRFSGRQFSNSRSEMNVSTLELGDSALYLCASSLAGFLGSSSYNEQFFGPGTRLTVL.

CDR3 residues: CASSYGTSGRRTKNIQYF. CDR3 coding DNA: TGTGCCAGCAGCTATGGTACTAGCGGGAGAAGAACCAAAAACATTCAGTACTTC. This chain links TRBV7-2 with TRBJ2-4, with 11 bases fitting TRBD2. CDR3 length equals 18 residues. From germline, CDR1 is SGHTA and CDR2 FQGNSA. Losses at the gene ends were 4 bases for V and 2 bases for J; bases not matched to a gene: 10.

This rearrangement joins TRBV4-1 to TRBJ1-1; 10 bases match TRBD1. The V and J ends lost 4 bases and 3 bases, in that order; junction bases with no gene match: 5. Germline values: CDR1 MGHRA, CDR2 YSYEKL. The CDR3 is 15 residues long. The CDR3 region is CASSPGTGEDTEAFF. The CDR3, as DNA: TGCGCCAGCAGCCCCGGGACAGGGGAAGACACTGAAGCTTTCTTT.

This chain uses TRBV15 with TRBJ1-5; maybe TRBD1 (5 bases). This CDR3 is built from 18 residues. V was cut by 0 bases and J by 3 bases, with 18 bases left in between. Germline V CDR1 and CDR2: LNHNV, YYDKDF (reference sequence). The CDR3 reads CATSRDPRTQGFNQPQHF. DNA of the CDR3: TGTGCCACCAGCAGAGATCCCCGGACCCAGGGATTCAATCAGCCCCAGCATTTT.

The DNA for the CDR3 is TGTGCCAGCAGTCCCATCGGGACTTCTGAAGAGACCCAGTACTTC. Its translation: CASSPIGTSEETQYF. The chain has TRBV28 and TRBJ2-5, with TRBD2 as a possible D gene (6 bases). Germline loops: CDR1 MDHEN, CDR2 SYDVKM. This CDR3 is 15 amino acids long. V lost 5 bases to trimming and J lost 3 bases, with 16 bases between them.

The V and J genes are TRBV27 and TRBJ2-3; 11 bases line up with TRBD1. The length of the CDR3 is 16 residues. Looked up from germline, CDR1 is MNHEY and CDR2 is SMNVEV (reference sequence). The trim removed 6 bases at V and 4 bases at J, leaving 9 bases unmatched. The CDR3 region has the DNA TGTGCCAGCAGACTCACCGGACAGGGGGCCGCAGATACGCAGTATTTT. It codes for CASRLTGQGAADTQYF.

This chain links TRBV6-6 with TRBJ1-5, with D possibly being TRBD1 (6 bases). Germline CDR1 reads MNHNY; CDR2 reads SVGAGI (reference sequence). V lost 5 bases and J lost 4, with 15 bases in between. This CDR3 is 15 amino acids long. The CDR3 reads CASSRNGDKNQPQHF. The DNA for the CDR3 is TGTGCCAGCAGTCGGAACGGGGACAAGAATCAGCCCCAGCATTTT.

V gene TRBV10-1 combines with J gene TRBJ2-1; TRBD2 is a possible D gene (5 bases). This CDR3 has 14 residues. V was shortened by 2 bases and J by 1 base, with 6 bases between the two germline ends. Looked up from germline, CDR1 is WNHNN and CDR2 is SYGVQD (reference sequence). The CDR3 protein is CASSEGGSYNEQFF. The CDR3 DNA reads TGCGCCAGCAGTGAGGGCGGGTCCTACAATGAGCAGTTCTTC.

The genes are TRBV5-1 and TRBJ1-3, with D tentatively TRBD1 (6 bases). V was cut by 0 bases and J by 2 bases, with 9 bases left in between. Germline CDR1 and CDR2: SGHRS and YFSETQ. The CDR3 consists of 15 residues. Written as DNA, the CDR3 is TGCGCCAGCAGCTTGGATGGGGGCGCTGGAAACACCATATATTTT. Protein sequence: CASSLDGGAGNTIYF.

The chain is built from TRBV18 and TRBJ1-1; D is uncertain. This CDR3 has 18 residues. With 4 bases removed from V and 9 bases from J, the gap between germline ends came to 30 bases. Per the germline V gene, CDR1 is KGHSH and CDR2 is LQKENI. The chain's CDR3 is CASSHPNQVVEGGAKAFF. The CDR3 DNA sequence: TGTGCCAGCTCACATCCCAACCAAGTCGTTGAGGGAGGTGCGAAAGCTTTCTTT.

The chain links TRBV6-5 to TRBJ1-5; 8 nucleotides align to TRBD1. CDR1 is MNHEY, CDR2 SVGAGI, per germline. J was trimmed by 4 bases and V by 6 bases; bases with no gene match: 8. There are 15 residues in the CDR3. CDR3 amino acids: CASSKDRGGNQPQHF. CDR3 nucleotides: TGTGCCAGCAGCAAAGACAGGGGCGGAAATCAGCCCCAGCATTTT.

V and J are TRBV19 and TRBJ1-1; D may be TRBD1 (5 bases). Between the trimmed V and J ends, which lost 9 bases and 3 bases, there was a span of 17 bases. Germline CDR1 and CDR2: LNHDA and SQIVND (reference sequence). There are 14 residues in the CDR3. In nucleotides, the CDR3 is TGTGCCAGCAGGCCTCGCAGGGAGGACACTGAAGCTTTCTTT. Protein sequence: CASRPRREDTEAFF.

The chain employs TRBV6-5 and TRBJ1-5; maybe TRBD1 (5 bases). The CDR3 extends over 15 amino acids. Trimming removed 6 bases at V and 0 bases at J, with 12 bases between. Germline values: CDR1 MNHEY, CDR2 SVGAGI. The CDR3 loop is CASRPQGLSNQPQHF. The CDR3 DNA follows: TGTGCCAGCAGGCCCCAGGGACTTAGCAATCAGCCCCAGCATTTT.

The chain carries TRBV6-4 and TRBJ2-1; TRBD2 agrees at 11 bases. The CDR3 has 16 residues. Germline loops: CDR1 MRHNA, CDR2 SNTAGT. V trimming: 8 bases; J trimming: 4 bases; junction bases outside the gene matches: 10. CDR3 amino acids: CASRSFGTSGYNEQFF. In nucleotides, the CDR3 is TGTGCCAGCCGTTCCTTCGGGACTAGCGGATACAATGAGCAGTTCTTC.

This clone was picked up one time. The CDR3 protein is CASSSGLASNEQFF. The DNA of the CDR3 is TGTGCCAGCAGTTCCGGACTAGCCTCCAATGAGCAGTTCTTC. The V call is TRBV27, the J call TRBJ2-1; 8 bases fit TRBD2. Trimming at V came to 4 bases and at J to 6 bases, leaving 5 bases not matched to a gene. Germline CDR1 reads MNHEY; CDR2 reads SMNVEV (reference sequence). The CDR3 totals 14 residues.